A selection of T cell receptor beta chains follows, all from one sample in a study of CD8 T cells in Susac syndrome. TCRdb reprocessed the immunoSEQ multiplex PCR reads with MiXCR, giving one entry per CDR3 protein. The data show around 200,000 distinct CDR3 sequences, roughly 94% seen once. Sample: CD8+ T cells from PBMCs. These receptors came from a human donor with Susac syndrome. Each CDR3 is given without its conserved first and last residue.

J,V,CDR3
TRBJ2-6,TRBV19,ASSIVGVADNSGANVLT
TRBJ2-2,TRBV20-1,SARDRRTDTNTGELF
TRBJ2-7,TRBV3-1,ASSQDNPPGLAGGRTYEQY
TRBJ2-7,TRBV28,ASRYLQGSHEQY
TRBJ2-7,TRBV5-1,ASSSLGQGYEQY
TRBJ2-7,TRBV6-1,ASSDVGTSYEQY
TRBJ1-1,TRBV6-4,ASSDPRTDRRAF
TRBJ2-7,TRBV13,ASSHNAGAHEQY
TRBJ2-3,TRBV29-1,SVEDPRAVGTDTQY
TRBJ2-7,TRBV4-1,ASSQVSSYEQY
TRBJ2-2,TRBV13,ASSGDRTPMFGELF
TRBJ2-3,TRBV19,ATDTQY
TRBJ2-7,TRBV11-2,ASSLGDPGFVLNEQY
TRBJ2-2,TRBV18,ASSLRTDTGELF
TRBJ2-5,TRBV30,AWSPGQGKGETQY
TRBJ2-7,TRBV2,ASSEEGEGHDEQY
TRBJ1-6,TRBV27,ASSIRTGWGGSPLH
TRBJ1-2,TRBV4-1,ASSQEAGKYGYT
TRBJ2-7,TRBV29-1,SAETGYYEQY
TRBJ2-1,TRBV4-1,ASSQVRVEEQF
TRBJ1-1,TRBV19,ASTVGSLEAF
TRBJ2-1,TRBV7-9,ASSLAEITQF
TRBJ2-6,TRBV6-5,ASSRTGANVLT
TRBJ2-3,TRBV9,ASSVGGVDTQY
TRBJ2-7,TRBV27,ASSETPGTGIYEQY
TRBJ2-3,TRBV20-1,SARAPRAGGLADTQY
TRBJ2-1,TRBV3-1,ASSQERVVNEQF
TRBJ1-2,TRBV7-3,ASSLIGQEDYGYT
TRBJ2-5,TRBV7-9,ASTPSWGERETQY
TRBJ2-5,TRBV3-1,ASSQDGTGLAIGETQY
TRBJ2-5,TRBV12-3/TRBV12-4,ASSLGSGAETQY
TRBJ2-7,TRBV9,ASSVDGTSGLHEQY
TRBJ1-2,TRBV5-1,ASSVDSHGYT